The 19 T cell receptor beta chains presented below share a single source sample, sequenced in a study of blood T cells in healthy people across ages. A J-beta primer mix and a sample-barcoded 5' primer were used in a second PCR of roughly 6 to 12 cycles. TCRdb analysed the 5' RACE reads with MiXCR anew, one entry per CDR3 protein. In the table there are some 750,000 distinct CDR3 sequences, over 20% of which are singletons. The source material was blood. These receptors were taken from a man in his sixties or seventies in good health.

This clonotype occurred a few times. The chain has TRBV6-1 and TRBJ1-4, with TRBD1 matching 7 bases. The CDR3 is 15 residues long. Per germline, CDR1 MNHNS and CDR2 SASEGT. V lost 7 bases to trimming and J lost 0 bases; unmatched junction nucleotides: 5. This chain's CDR3 is CASITGVSTNEKLFF. CDR3 coding DNA: TGTGCCAGCATCACAGGGGTCTCAACTAATGAAAAACTGTTTTTT.

This clonotype came up a few times. The rearrangement joins TRBV7-2 to TRBJ1-2, with TRBD1 as a possible D gene (6 bases). The V end lost 4 bases, the J end lost 4 bases, and 16 bases lay between the germline ends. Germline V CDR1 and CDR2: SGHTA, FQGNSA. The CDR3 loop spans 15 amino acids. Here the CDR3 reads CASSYLPGGAYGYTF. The CDR3 DNA sequence: TGTGCCAGCAGCTACCTCCCCGGGGGCGCCTATGGCTACACCTTC. Full variable domain (missing parts from reference TRBV7-2 and TRBJ1-2): GAGVSQSPSNKVTEKGKDVELRCDPISGHTALYWYRQSLGQGLEFLIYFQGNSAPDKSGLPSDRFSAERTGGSVSTLTIQRTQQEDSAVYLCASSYLPGGAYGYTFGSGTRLTVV.

This clonotype was counted between two and nine times. The chain links TRBV20-1 to TRBJ1-4; 7 positions agree with TRBD1. Germline-derived CDR1 and CDR2 are DFQATT and SNEGSKA (reference sequence). The CDR3 covers 13 residues. Trimming cost V 6 bases and J 5 bases; bases outside gene matches: 6. CDR3 amino acids: CSAFTGVNEKLFF. CDR3 nucleotides: TGCAGTGCCTTTACAGGGGTGAATGAAAAACTGTTTTTT.

V usage is TRBV3-1 and J usage is TRBJ2-2, with a tentative D call TRBD2 (6 bases). Germline CDR1 reads LGHDT; CDR2 reads YNNKEL (reference sequence). The CDR3 totals 14 residues. Trimming removed 6 bases at V and 5 bases at J, with 13 bases between. The CDR3 nucleotides read TGTGCCAGCAGGTGGGACTCAAGTACCGGGGAGCTGTTTTTT. Translating it yields CASRWDSSTGELFF.

This clonotype was seen a few times. This rearrangement joins TRBV20-1 to TRBJ2-1; D is possibly TRBD2 (6 bases). CDR3 size: 13 residues. Per germline, CDR1 DFQATT and CDR2 SNEGSKA (reference sequence). The V end lost 2 bases, the J end lost 7 bases, and 12 bases lay between the germline ends. CDR3 amino acids: CSARIRGGNEQFF. The DNA for the CDR3 is TGCAGTGCTAGAATCCGGGGAGGAAATGAGCAGTTCTTC.

This chain uses TRBV7-2 with TRBJ2-5, with D perhaps TRBD2 (6 bases). V lost 3 bases and J lost 5, with 16 bases in between. CDR1 SGHTA and CDR2 FQGNSA come from the germline V gene. CDR3 length: 15 residues. CDR3 protein: CASSLEMTRQETQYF. CDR3 DNA sequence: TGTGCCAGCAGCTTGGAAATGACTAGGCAGGAGACCCAGTACTTC.

The V and J genes are TRBV7-2 and TRBJ2-7; TRBD2 is a possible D gene (6 bases). CDR1 SGHTA and CDR2 FQGNSA come from the germline V gene. This CDR3 comprises 14 residues. Trimming left V 3 bases short and J 1 base short, with 10 bases between. The chain's CDR3 is CASSFGGGSYEQYV. CDR3 nucleotides: TGTGCCAGCAGCTTTGGGGGAGGATCCTACGAGCAGTACGTC.

The V gene is TRBV7-7, the J gene TRBJ1-4; maybe TRBD1 (6 bases). V gave up 5 bases and J gave up 3 bases, with 10 bases separating them. Germline V lookup: CDR1 SSHAT, CDR2 FNYEAQ (reference sequence). This CDR3 has 14 amino acids. The CDR3 bases are TGTGCCAGCAGCAAAACAGGGCCTAATGAAAAACTGTTTTTT. Protein sequence: CASSKTGPNEKLFF.

The chain recombines TRBV7-9 with TRBJ1-1; TRBD1 matches 7 bases. CDR1 and CDR2 from the germline V gene are SEHNR and FQNEAQ (reference sequence). Trimming at V came to 6 bases and at J to 8 bases, leaving 9 bases not matched to a gene. CDR3 length: 13 amino acids. As DNA, the CDR3 is TGTGCCAGCAGATACCTCCCGGGACAGGAAGCTTTCTTT. It yields the protein CASRYLPGQEAFF.

This sequence joins TRBV20-1 and TRBJ1-3; no reliable D call. Trimming cost V 5 bases and J 1 base, with 9 bases left between them. The CDR3 length is 13 residues. The germline CDR1 and CDR2 sequences are DFQATT and SNEGSKA (reference sequence). This chain's CDR3 is CSAWWGSGNTIYF. The CDR3 nucleotides are TGCAGTGCTTGGTGGGGATCTGGAAACACCATATATTTT.

The rearrangement links TRBV7-9 to TRBJ2-3; possibly TRBD2 for D (5 bases). V lost 3 bases and J lost 3, with 16 bases in between. The CDR3 consists of 16 residues. The germline V gene encodes CDR1 SEHNR and CDR2 FQNEAQ (reference sequence). The CDR3 nucleotides are TGTGCCAGCAGCTTCGTTGGGAGAGGGAAGACAGATACGCAGTATTTT. Translation: CASSFVGRGKTDTQYF.

This rearrangement joins TRBV6-5 to TRBJ2-7, with 9 positions matching TRBD1. V shed 2 bases and J 1 base; nucleotides not matched to a gene: 6. CDR1 and CDR2 (germline): MNHEY, SVGAGI. This CDR3 has 16 amino acids. DNA of the CDR3: TGTGCCAGCAGTTACGGACCCGGGACAGGGTCCTACGAGCAGTACTTC. Its protein product is CASSYGPGTGSYEQYF.

CDR3 in DNA: TGTGCCAGTAGTGGCCCCTGGTCCTACAATGAGCAGTTCTTC. Translated: CASSGPWSYNEQFF. The V gene is TRBV19, the J gene TRBJ2-1, with D unclear. Trimming pared 5 bases from V and 1 base from J, leaving 9 bases between. The CDR3 is made up of 14 amino acids. Germline assignment: CDR1 LNHDA and CDR2 SQIVND (reference sequence).

This clonotype was picked up a small number of times. The chain combines TRBV27 with TRBJ2-1; D may correspond to TRBD1 or TRBD2 (5 bases each). This CDR3 is 15 amino acids long. Germline V gene data show CDR1 as MNHEY and CDR2 as SMNVEV (reference sequence). Trimming removed 4 bases at V and 0 bases at J, with 10 bases between. The CDR3 reads CASSSEGSSYNEQFF. In DNA form, the CDR3 reads TGTGCCAGCAGTTCTGAGGGGTCCTCCTACAATGAGCAGTTCTTC.

The chain joins TRBV10-3 to TRBJ1-4; no firm D call. V was shortened by 9 bases and J by 0 bases, with 11 bases between the two germline ends. The CDR3 has 14 amino acids. Germline V gene data show CDR1 as ENHRY and CDR2 as SYGVKD. This chain's CDR3 is CAIRSGATNEKLFF. DNA for the CDR3: TGTGCCATAAGGAGCGGGGCAACTAATGAAAAACTGTTTTTT.

The chain couples TRBV4-1 to TRBJ1-1; the D gene is possibly TRBD1 (5 bases). Trimming took off 0 bases at V and 6 bases at J, with 14 bases between the two ends. From germline, CDR1 is MGHRA and CDR2 YSYEKL. The CDR3 length is 15 residues. The CDR3 coding sequence is TGCGCCAGCAGCCAAGATGTTTGGGGGGACGCTGAAGCTTTCTTT. Translation gives CASSQDVWGDAEAFF.

V is TRBV7-2 and J is TRBJ2-7, with TRBD2 matching 11 bases. The CDR3 loop spans 15 amino acids. With 6 bases clipped from V and 3 bases from J, the junction kept 7 bases outside the gene matches. Germline values: CDR1 SGHTA, CDR2 FQGNSA. CDR3 coding DNA: TGTGCCAGCAGTTTTTCGGGACTAGCGGTCTACGAGCAGTACTTC. As protein: CASSFSGLAVYEQYF.

As to this clonotype: A clone one base away is much larger, so this may be a read error. This chain joins TRBV7-2 and TRBJ2-1; a weak D match, TRBD2 (6 bases). Trimming pared 2 bases from V and 0 bases from J, leaving 8 bases between. The CDR3 has 15 amino acids. Germline V gene sequence: CDR1 SGHTA, CDR2 FQGNSA. In DNA form, the CDR3 reads TGTGCCAGCAGCTTAATGGGGGGCTCCTACAATGAGCAGTTCTTC. Translating it yields CASSLMGGSYNEQFF.

CDR3 amino acids: CASSPQLDSYNEQFF. In nucleotides, the CDR3 is TGTGCCAGCAGCCCTCAATTGGACTCCTACAATGAGCAGTTCTTC. The J gene is TRBJ2-1, the V gene TRBV6-5, with D unclear. Germline V gives CDR1 MNHEY, CDR2 SVGAGI. V dropped 6 bases and J dropped 0 bases, with 12 bases sitting between them. The CDR3 totals 15 residues.